Listed below are T cell receptor beta chains from one sample, sequenced in a study of blood T cell repertoires in COVID-19. Produced via immunoSEQ multiplex PCR; TCRdb's table is partial and in-frame only. The data hold under 450,000 clones, with less than 90% observed a single time. Sequencing input: PBMCs or T cells enriched from blood (not recorded which). Receptor source: a woman between 25 and 40 years old who had recovered from COVID-19. The CDR3 runs from the conserved cysteine through the conserved F or W. The order of the fields is D gene, CDR3 length, V gene, clone size, J gene, CDR3 DNA, CDR3 protein. The D gene is left open where the match is weak. The size entry is marked missing in some rows and otherwise reads once, few, many or a size class.

>TRBD1|15|TRBV28|few|TRBJ2-2
TGTGCCAGCAGGCTGGGACAGGGTGAGACCGGGGAGCTGTTTTTT
CASRLGQGETGELFF
>NA|14|TRBV5-5|NA|TRBJ1-2
TGTGCCAGCAGCCCCCTAGAGACTAACTATGGCTACACCTTC
CASSPLETNYGYTF
>TRBD1|14|TRBV5-1|NA|TRBJ2-3
TGCGCCAGCAGCTTGGGACAGGGTATGGATACGCAGTATTTT
CASSLGQGMDTQYF
>TRBD1|15|TRBV27|NA|TRBJ1-5
TGTGCCAGCAGACGGGACAGGGGGCCCAATCAGCCCCAGCATTTT
CASRRDRGPNQPQHF
>NA|15|TRBV27|NA|TRBJ1-5
TGTGCCAGCAGTTTATCAGGGGCGCGTAATCAGCCCCAGCATTTT
CASSLSGARNQPQHF
>TRBD1|14|TRBV5-1|NA|TRBJ2-5
TGCGCCAGCAGCTTGTTCACAGGGGAAGAGACCCAGTACTTC
CASSLFTGEETQYF
>TRBD1|16|TRBV28|NA|TRBJ2-3
TGTGCCAGCAGTTTAGGGGACAGGTTTTCCACAGATACGCAGTATTTT
CASSLGDRFSTDTQYF
>NA|15|TRBV28|NA|TRBJ1-5
TGTGCCAGCAGTTTCACGGGGGGACGGGAGCAGCCCCAGCATTTT
CASSFTGGREQPQHF
>NA|14|TRBV6-5|NA|TRBJ1-2
TGTGCCAGCAGTTACTCTTCCTCTTATTATGGCTACACCTTC
CASSYSSSYYGYTF
>NA|15|TRBV7-2|NA|TRBJ2-1
TGTGCCAGCAGCTTCCAGGGGTTTTCCTACAATGAGCAGTTCTTC
CASSFQGFSYNEQFF
>NA|14|TRBV7-9|NA|TRBJ1-1
TGTGCCAGCAGCCAACAACAGGGAAACACTGAAGCTTTCTTT
CASSQQQGNTEAFF
>NA|15|TRBV24-1|few|TRBJ2-3
TGTGCCACCAGTGATCGGGGGCAGGGGGATGATACGCAGTATTTT
CATSDRGQGDDTQYF
>NA|12|TRBV2|NA|TRBJ1-6
TGTGCCAGCAGTGAACAGTATTCACCCCTCCACTTT
CASSEQYSPLHF
>NA|13|TRBV29-1|NA|TRBJ2-7
TGCAGCGTTTACCAGGGGCCTTCCTACGAGCAGTACTTC
CSVYQGPSYEQYF
>TRBD1|15|TRBV6-5|NA|TRBJ1-1
TGTGCCAGCAGTAGGGGGCTCTTAATGAACACTGAAGCTTTCTTT
CASSRGLLMNTEAFF
>NA|13|TRBV2|NA|TRBJ1-1
TGTGCCAGCAGTGGCAGACAGAACACTGAAGCTTTCTTT
CASSGRQNTEAFF
>NA|14|TRBV2|once|TRBJ1-6
TGTGCCAGCAGTGAGGCCGGGGATAATTCACCCCTCCACTTT
CASSEAGDNSPLHF
>NA|12|TRBV30|NA|TRBJ2-7
TGTGCCTGGGGGGGGGCTACCTACGAGCAGTACTTC
CAWGGATYEQYF
>TRBD1|16|TRBV7-2|NA|TRBJ1-3
TGTGCCAGCAGCGCACAGGGGGCGATTGTTGGAAACACCATATATTTT
CASSAQGAIVGNTIYF
>NA|13|TRBV29-1|NA|TRBJ2-5
TGCAGCGTGCCAATACGAGGCGGGGAGACCCAGTACTTC
CSVPIRGGETQYF
>TRBD2|15|TRBV15|NA|TRBJ2-7
TGTGCCACCAGCCCCCCGGGGGGAGGGTGGGGCGAGCAGTACTTC
CATSPPGGGWGEQYF
>NA|12|TRBV9|once|TRBJ2-3
TGTGCCAGCAGCGTAGCGACAGATACGCAGTATTTT
CASSVATDTQYF
>TRBD2|13|TRBV28|NA|TRBJ2-7
TGTGCCAGCAGTCCACTAGCGGGAGACGAGCAGTACTTC
CASSPLAGDEQYF
>TRBD1|11|TRBV5-6|NA|TRBJ2-5
TGTGCCAGCAGCTCACGGACAGGGGAGTACTTC
CASSSRTGEYF
>NA|16|TRBV2|NA|TRBJ1-6
TGTGCCAGCACCCCCCCGGGGAGCTCCTATAATTCACCCCTCCACTTT
CASTPPGSSYNSPLHF
>TRBD1|17|TRBV18|NA|TRBJ1-2
TGTGCCAGCTCACCCAGCCGGGACAGGGGATCTAACTATGGCTACACCTTC
CASSPSRDRGSNYGYTF
>NA|14|TRBV11-2|once|TRBJ1-1
TGTGCCAGCAGTCTACGTACAGCGAACACTGAAGCTTTCTTT
CASSLRTANTEAFF
>TRBD1|18|TRBV23-1|NA|TRBJ1-6
TGCGCCAGCAGTCAAGAGGATTCCCGGGACAGGGGCAATTCACCCCTCCACTTT
CASSQEDSRDRGNSPLHF
>NA|14|TRBV28|NA|TRBJ1-1
TGTGCCAGCACCCAGTCGGGAGGTAGCGCTGAAGCTTTCTTT
CASTQSGGSAEAFF
>NA|14|TRBV6-5|NA|TRBJ2-2
TGTGCCAGCAGTTACTCCCGGGACACCGGGGAGCTGTTTTTT
CASSYSRDTGELFF
>NA|8|TRBV5-8|NA|TRBJ1-2
TGTGCCTTGAGAGGCTACACCTTC
CALRGYTF
>TRBD1|15|TRBV7-2|NA|TRBJ2-3
TGTGCCAGCAGCTTAGAGGGGACAGTTCCTAATACGCAGTATTTT
CASSLEGTVPNTQYF
>TRBD2|15|TRBV5-4|NA|TRBJ2-7
TGTGCCAGCAGCTTGGGTCTAGCGGGGGCCTACGAGCAGTACTTC
CASSLGLAGAYEQYF
>NA|16|TRBV4-1|NA|TRBJ2-7
TGCGCCAGCAGCCAAGCGGACGGGGTCCTCTCCTACGAGCAGTACTTC
CASSQADGVLSYEQYF
>NA|15|TRBV19|once|TRBJ2-2
TGTGCCAGTAATGGCCCCGGAGAATACACCGGGGAGCTGTTTTTT
CASNGPGEYTGELFF
>NA|16|TRBV3-1/TRBV3-2|NA|TRBJ1-6
TGTGCCAGCGCGAATTCCGGGAGCTCCTATAATTCACCCCTCCACTTT
CASANSGSSYNSPLHF
>NA|15|TRBV5-6|NA|TRBJ1-1
TGTGCCAGCAGCTTGGAGGGAGGATGGAACACTGAAGCTTTCTTT
CASSLEGGWNTEAFF
>NA|14|TRBV9|NA|TRBJ2-5
TGTGCCAGCAGCGGCGGGCCTCCGGGAGAGACCCAGTACTTC
CASSGGPPGETQYF
>TRBD1|15|TRBV28|NA|TRBJ2-7
TGTGCCAGCAGTTCAATGGGACAGGGGAACTACGAGCAGTACTTC
CASSSMGQGNYEQYF
>TRBD1|15|TRBV10-3|NA|TRBJ2-4
TGTGCCATCAGTGAGTCAGGGGGCGAGGGAAACATTCAGTACTTC
CAISESGGEGNIQYF
>TRBD2|15|TRBV19|NA|TRBJ2-7
TGTGCCAGTAGTATGAAAGGGCTAGCGGGCTACGAGCAGTACTTC
CASSMKGLAGYEQYF
>NA|13|TRBV29-1|once|TRBJ2-5
TGCAGCGTTGGACCGGTACGGCGGGGGACCCAGTACTTC
CSVGPVRRGTQYF
>NA|13|TRBV7-9|few|TRBJ1-2
TGTGCCAGCAGTCCGGGACGGGAGTATGGCTACACCTTC
CASSPGREYGYTF
>NA|12|TRBV4-1|NA|TRBJ2-7
TGCGCCAGTTACAGGGACTCCTACGAGCAGTACTTC
CASYRDSYEQYF
>TRBD1|14|TRBV5-1|NA|TRBJ1-3
TGCGCCAGCAGCGCGACAGGGTTTGGAAACACCATATATTTT
CASSATGFGNTIYF
>NA|16|TRBV18|NA|TRBJ2-7
TGTGCCAGCTCACCTATAACGGGACACAGTTCTGGTGAGCAGTACTTC
CASSPITGHSSGEQYF
>NA|11|TRBV28|NA|TRBJ1-2
TGTGCCAGCAGTTCCCTAGGCGGCTACACCTTC
CASSSLGGYTF
>NA|14|TRBV3-1/TRBV3-2|NA|TRBJ1-3
TGTGCCAGCAGCCTACGGGGAGATGGAAACACCATATATTTT
CASSLRGDGNTIYF
>TRBD2|14|TRBV11-2|NA|TRBJ2-3
TGTGCCAGCAGCTTAGGCGGGGGGCGTGATACGCAGTATTTT
CASSLGGGRDTQYF
>NA|13|TRBV6-5|NA|TRBJ2-7
TGTGCCACGGGGGTAGCCGCCACCTACGAGCAGTACTTC
CATGVAATYEQYF
>NA|13|TRBV7-2|NA|TRBJ2-2
TGTGCCAGCAGCTCTGTGAACACCGGGGAGCTGTTTTTT
CASSSVNTGELFF
>TRBD2|14|TRBV27|once|TRBJ2-7
TGTGCCAGCAGTTTGGGGAGGGTAGGTTACGAGCAGTACTTC
CASSLGRVGYEQYF
>TRBD2|16|TRBV4-2|NA|TRBJ2-3
TGTGCCAGCAGCCAAGACGGGCGGGGGGGCACAGATACGCAGTATTTT
CASSQDGRGGTDTQYF
>NA|19|TRBV7-8|NA|TRBJ1-1
TGTGCCAGCAGCTTATCAGAGGTTGTATCTTATCAAATGAACACTGAAGCTTTCTTT
CASSLSEVVSYQMNTEAFF
>TRBD1|14|TRBV10-3|once|TRBJ1-2
TGTGCCATCAGACCCTCCGAGGGACAGAGAGTTTCCACCTTC
CAIRPSEGQRVSTF
>TRBD1|14|TRBV5-8|NA|TRBJ1-2
TGTGCCAGCAGCAACGACAGGGGATTTGGCGGCTACACCTTC
CASSNDRGFGGYTF
>TRBD2|18|TRBV7-9|NA|TRBJ2-7
TGTGCCAGCAGCTTAGTTTTGAGCGGCCTAGCGGAAACCTACGAGCAGTACTTC
CASSLVLSGLAETYEQYF
>TRBD1|15|TRBV7-2|NA|TRBJ2-7
TGTGCCAGCAGCTTAAGGGGTCTGACAGGGGTCGAGCAGTACTTC
CASSLRGLTGVEQYF
>NA|12|TRBV13|NA|TRBJ2-7
TGTGCCAGCAGCTTAGGCAGCTACGAGCAGTACTTC
CASSLGSYEQYF